One and the same sample provided the 8 T cell receptor beta chains below, sequenced in a study of OX40 agonist ivuxolimab in advanced cancers. Profiled with immunoSEQ multiplex PCR; TCRdb holds only in-frame clones, not every one. The sample gives tens of thousands of clones, 75% to 85% of which show up once; 0.69% is in the top ten. This sample comprised CD4+ or CD8+ T cells sorted from blood, obtained in a trial of the OX40 agonist ivuxolimab. The receptors stem from an adult with an advanced solid tumor such as melanoma, head and neck, liver or kidney cancer.

The J gene is TRBJ1-2, the V gene TRBV29-1, with D unresolved. With 7 bases removed from V and 6 bases from J, the gap between germline ends came to 9 bases. The CDR3 length is 10 residues. Germline V gene lookup returns CDR1 SQVTM and CDR2 ANQGSEA. The CDR3 sequence: CSAVEDGYTF. The CDR3 DNA sequence: TGCAGCGCCGTCGAGGATGGCTACACCTTC.

V is TRBV11-2 and J is TRBJ2-3; D is perhaps TRBD2 (6 bases). The CDR3 length is 16 residues. Germline V lookup: CDR1 SGHAT, CDR2 FQNNGV. Deletions cut 5 bases from V and 2 bases from J, with 17 bases between. Here the CDR3 DNA reads TGTGCCAGCAGCCCTGGGACTTCCACTTTCACAGATACGCAGTATTTT. Protein sequence: CASSPGTSTFTDTQYF.

CDR3 in amino acids: CASTPGQNQETQYF. CDR3 bases: TGTGCCAGTACCCCGGGACAGAACCAAGAGACCCAGTACTTC. The chain carries TRBV19 and TRBJ2-5, with TRBD1 matching over 7 bases. CDR1 is LNHDA and CDR2 is SQIVND in the germline V gene (reference sequence). The CDR3 is 14 amino acids. J gave up 0 bases and V 7 bases, and 5 bases lay outside the gene matches.

This clone was seen once. V usage is TRBV28 and J usage is TRBJ2-5; the D is unclear. Trimming removed 6 bases at V and 3 bases at J, with 11 bases between. CDR1 and CDR2 (germline): MDHEN, SYDVKM. CDR3 size: 13 residues. The CDR3: CASRVSPKETQYF. The DNA of the CDR3 is TGTGCCAGCAGGGTCTCACCTAAAGAGACCCAGTACTTC.

The rearrangement links TRBV6-5 to TRBJ1-6; perhaps TRBD1 as D (5 bases). The CDR3 loop spans 12 amino acids. Trimming left V 6 bases short and J 7 bases short, with 7 bases between. The V gene's germline CDR1 is MNHEY and CDR2 SVGAGI. CDR3 DNA: TGTGCCAGCAGCAGGGCCAATTCACCCCTCCACTTT. Protein sequence: CASSRANSPLHF.

The chain uses TRBV5-6 and TRBJ2-3; D unresolved. The CDR3 is 13 amino acids. Germline V gives CDR1 SGHDT, CDR2 YYEEEE. The germline V and J ends were trimmed by 1 base and 6 bases, with 9 bases remaining between them. This chain's CDR3 is CASSLTPSDTQYF. As DNA, the CDR3 is TGTGCCAGCAGCTTGACGCCCTCCGATACGCAGTATTTT.

V and J are TRBV11-2 and TRBJ2-7; D assignment may be TRBD1 or TRBD2 (6 bases each). The CDR3 loop spans 16 amino acids. CDR1 is SGHAT and CDR2 is FQNNGV in the germline V gene. Trimming stripped 1 base from V and 7 bases from J, with 20 bases between. CDR3 DNA: TGTGCCAGCAGCTTAGGGGTAGGCAGGGGAGGAAAAGAGCAGTACTTC. This encodes CASSLGVGRGGKEQYF.

This clone turned up a few times. The V gene is TRBV11-2, the J gene TRBJ1-1; TRBD1 is a possible D gene (5 bases). The CDR3 sequence is 14 residues long. Trimming stripped 4 bases from V and 5 bases from J, with 14 bases between. CDR1 is SGHAT, CDR2 FQNNGV, per germline. The CDR3 here is CASSYSGGETEAFF. DNA for the CDR3: TGTGCCAGCAGCTACTCCGGGGGAGAGACTGAAGCTTTCTTT. The whole variable domain, remainder taken from reference TRBV11-2 and TRBJ1-1, is EAGVAQSPRYKIIEKRQSVAFWCNPISGHATLYWYQQILGQGPKLLIQFQNNGVVDDSQLPKDRFSAERLKGVDSTLKIQPAKLEDSAVYLCASSYSGGETEAFFGQGTRLTVV.